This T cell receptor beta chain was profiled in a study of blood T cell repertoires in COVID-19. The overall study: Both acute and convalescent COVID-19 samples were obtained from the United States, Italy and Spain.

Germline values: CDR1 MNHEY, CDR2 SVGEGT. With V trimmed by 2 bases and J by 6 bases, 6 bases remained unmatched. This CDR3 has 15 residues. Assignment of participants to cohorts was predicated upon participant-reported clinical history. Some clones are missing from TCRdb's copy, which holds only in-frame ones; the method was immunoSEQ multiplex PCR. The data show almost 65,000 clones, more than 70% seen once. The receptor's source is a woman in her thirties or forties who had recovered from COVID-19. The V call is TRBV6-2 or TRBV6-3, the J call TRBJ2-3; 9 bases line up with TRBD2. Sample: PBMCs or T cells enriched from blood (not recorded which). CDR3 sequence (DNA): TGTGCCAGCAGTTACGGAGGCGGGGGGGTTGATACGCAGTATTTT. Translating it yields CASSYGGGGVDTQYF.